Listed here are 16 T cell receptor beta chains from one sample, sequenced in a study of OX40 agonist ivuxolimab in advanced cancers. Receptor libraries were prepared by the immunoSEQ multiplex PCR assay. TCRdb stores this immuneACCESS table with in-frame sequences only. Part of the clones is absent; in the studies checked, under half of the shortfall reflects unresolved V genes, and no reason is known for the rest. The sample records some 38,000 clones, roughly 91% of which are singletons. The leading ten clones occupy over 0.55% of the sample. Specimen: CD4+ or CD8+ T cells sorted from blood, collected in a trial of the OX40 agonist ivuxolimab. The receptors were gathered from an adult with an advanced solid tumor such as melanoma, head and neck, liver or kidney cancer.

The genes are TRBV7-2 and TRBJ2-1; D perhaps matches TRBD2 (6 bases). Deletions cut 4 bases from V and 5 bases from J, with 12 bases between. CDR1 and CDR2 (germline): SGHTA, FQGNSA. This CDR3 comprises 14 residues. DNA of the CDR3: TGTGCCAGCAGCTCGGGGGTGGTTGACAATGAGCAGTTCTTC. It translates to CASSSGVVDNEQFF.

In DNA form, the CDR3 reads TGTGCCAGCAGCCCAATAGGACTTGCTAGCACAGATACGCAGTATTTT. Protein sequence: CASSPIGLASTDTQYF. This chain joins TRBV13 and TRBJ2-3; tentatively, D is TRBD2 (5 bases). The ends were cut back, 5 bases at V and 0 bases at J, with 15 bases in the middle. This CDR3 is 16 amino acids long. Germline loops: CDR1 PRHDT, CDR2 FYEKMQ (reference sequence).

This rearrangement joins TRBV18 to TRBJ1-5; D may be TRBD1 (6 bases). Germline V gene data show CDR1 as KGHSH and CDR2 as LQKENI. There are 15 residues in the CDR3. V was cut by 3 bases and J by 7 bases, with 16 bases left in between. Here the CDR3 reads CASSPVQGSLQPQHF. In DNA, the CDR3 is TGTGCCAGCTCACCGGTTCAGGGGTCCCTACAGCCCCAGCATTTT.

V gene TRBV5-4 combines with J gene TRBJ2-7; D is possibly TRBD1 or TRBD2 (5 bases each). The length of the CDR3 is 14 residues. From germline, CDR1 is SGHNT and CDR2 YYREEE (reference sequence). V was cut by 3 bases and J by 3 bases, with 13 bases left in between. Here the CDR3 reads CASSSGTQFYEQYF. The CDR3 nucleotides read TGTGCCAGCAGCTCCGGGACCCAATTCTACGAGCAGTACTTC.

The rearrangement links TRBV5-1 to TRBJ2-5, with 8 bases identical to TRBD2. The CDR3 is 14 amino acids. Per germline, CDR1 SGHRS and CDR2 YFSETQ. V shed 4 bases and J 7 bases; nucleotides not matched to a gene: 9. The CDR3 nucleotides read TGCGCCAGCAGCCCACGGGGGGGCCAGGGGACCCAGTACTTC. Its translation: CASSPRGGQGTQYF.

The chain combines TRBV6-1 with TRBJ1-1, with D unresolved. The V and J ends lost 6 bases and 6 bases respectively, with 14 bases between them. The CDR3 contains 13 residues. Per germline, CDR1 MNHNS and CDR2 SASEGT. For the CDR3, the DNA is TGTGCCAGCAGAGAAAAGGTCTCTGCTGAAGCTTTCTTT. The encoded protein is CASREKVSAEAFF.

This clone was found once. The rearrangement uses TRBV7-9 and TRBJ1-1; 9 bases agree with TRBD1. The junction had 1 base not matched to a gene; V was cut back by 2 bases and J by 3 bases. The CDR3 consists of 14 residues. Germline lookup yields CDR1 SEHNR and CDR2 FQNEAQ (reference sequence). CDR3 DNA: TGTGCCAGCAGCTTAAGACAGGGGGACACTGAAGCTTTCTTT. It yields the protein CASSLRQGDTEAFF.

The chain is built from TRBV9 and TRBJ2-5, with TRBD2 matching over 10 bases. CDR3 length: 15 amino acids. CDR1 and CDR2 from the germline V gene are SGDLS and YYNGEE. V lost 3 bases, J lost 0 bases, and 2 bases stayed unmatched. The CDR3 region has the DNA TGTGCCAGCAGCGCTAGCGGGGGATACCAAGAGACCCAGTACTTC. Its translation is CASSASGGYQETQYF. Combining the CDR3 with reference TRBV9 and TRBJ2-5 gives the whole variable domain DSGVTQTPKHLITATGQRVTLRCSPRSGDLSVYWYQQSLDQGLQFLIQYYNGEERAKGNILERFSAQQFPDLHSELNLSSLELGDSALYFCASSASGGYQETQYFGPGTRLLVL.

The chain has TRBV7-9 and TRBJ1-2; the D is unclear. The germline V and J ends were trimmed by 0 bases and 1 base, with 6 bases remaining between them. Germline V gene data show CDR1 as SEHNR and CDR2 as FQNEAQ (reference sequence). This CDR3 is built from 14 residues. CDR3 protein: CASSLAGLNYGYTF. CDR3 nucleotides: TGTGCCAGCAGCTTAGCGGGTCTTAACTATGGCTACACCTTC.

The chain joins TRBV9 to TRBJ1-2, with unresolved D. CDR1 and CDR2 from the germline V gene are SGDLS and YYNGEE. This CDR3 spans 16 amino acids. The V end was cut by 2 bases, the J end by 2 bases, with 16 bases between. Here the CDR3 DNA reads TGTGCCAGCAGCGTGGGCAGGCCAACCTTAAACTATGGCTACACCTTC. It yields the protein CASSVGRPTLNYGYTF.

The chain joins TRBV14 to TRBJ2-2, with D unresolved. Trimming cost V 0 bases and J 4 bases, with 12 bases left between them. Germline CDR1 and CDR2: SGHDN and FVKESK. This CDR3 is built from 16 residues. Here the CDR3 reads CASSQDLARTTGELFF. CDR3 sequence (DNA): TGTGCCAGCAGCCAAGACCTGGCACGAACCACCGGGGAGCTGTTTTTT.

This chain connects TRBV7-2 to TRBJ1-1; perhaps TRBD1 as D (6 bases). Trimming took off 5 bases at V and 6 bases at J, with 16 bases between the two ends. This CDR3 comprises 14 residues. Germline V gene data show CDR1 as SGHTA and CDR2 as FQGNSA. The CDR3 loop reads CASSPSLGGAEAFF. CDR3 DNA: TGTGCCAGCAGCCCATCCCTCGGGGGCGCTGAAGCTTTCTTT.

This CDR3 is CASSLGATGELFF. The CDR3 DNA is TGTGCCAGCAGTCTGGGGGCCACCGGGGAGCTGTTTTTT. This chain connects TRBV25-1 to TRBJ2-2, with D maybe TRBD1 (6 bases). The CDR3 runs 13 residues. Per germline, CDR1 MGHDK and CDR2 SYGVNS. Deletions cut 5 bases from V and 4 bases from J, with 8 bases between.

The V gene is TRBV7-8, the J gene TRBJ1-4; D possibly corresponds to TRBD1 (5 bases). This CDR3 is 18 amino acids long. V gave up 1 base and J gave up 10 bases, with 25 bases separating them. Per the germline V gene, CDR1 is SGHVS and CDR2 is FQNEAQ. This CDR3 reads CASSLVAGVGALLGKLFF. DNA of the CDR3: TGTGCCAGCAGCTTAGTGGCGGGGGTCGGGGCGTTGTTGGGAAAACTGTTTTTT.

This chain joins TRBV29-1 and TRBJ1-2; D remains unclear. This CDR3 has 12 amino acids. The V gene lost 7 bases and the J gene lost 2 bases, with 11 bases spanning the gap. Germline V gives CDR1 SQVTM, CDR2 ANQGSEA. The CDR3 coding sequence is TGCAGCGGGTCTCAGGAGAACTATGGCTACACCTTC. Translating gives CSGSQENYGYTF.

The V call is TRBV19, the J call TRBJ2-7; no clear D. The length of the CDR3 is 13 residues. The germline V and J ends were trimmed by 3 bases and 0 bases, with 6 bases remaining between them. CDR1 and CDR2 (germline): LNHDA, SQIVND (reference sequence). The CDR3 region has the DNA TGTGCCAGTAGTATTCGTAACTCCTACGAGCAGTACTTC. Translated: CASSIRNSYEQYF.